These 28 T cell receptor beta chains originate from one sample sequenced in a study of blood T cell repertoires in COVID-19 (dated by TCRdb to about 2020). Receptor amplification or capture employed the immunoSEQ multiplex PCR assay. The source is immuneACCESS, and TCRdb retained only in-frame sequences with V and J called. Part of the clones is not carried over; for the studies checked, unresolved V genes explain less than half of this, and the remainder is unexplained. For this sample the table gives around 50,000 clones, of which approximately 86% were detected only once. Clones ranked in the top ten supply around 3% of the sample. Material: peripheral blood. Receptors originate from a woman older than 75 with acute or convalescent COVID-19.

This chain links TRBV5-1 with TRBJ2-2; 7 positions match TRBD1. CDR3 length: 15 amino acids. The V gene's germline CDR1 is SGHRS and CDR2 YFSETQ. V was pared by 0 bases and J by 5 bases, with 4 bases of the junction left unmatched. The chain's CDR3 is CASSLAARGTGELFF. CDR3 DNA: TGCGCCAGCAGCTTGGCGGCCAGGGGGACCGGGGAGCTGTTTTTT.

The chain employs TRBV15 and TRBJ2-2, with 7 bases aligning to TRBD1. The CDR3 length is 16 residues. V shed 4 bases, J shed 3 bases, and the junction held 8 bases outside the gene matches. The V gene's germline CDR1 is LNHNV and CDR2 YYDKDF (reference sequence). Here the CDR3 DNA reads TGTGCCACCAGCAAAGGGGGCTGGGCGGACACCGGGGAGCTGTTTTTT. Translation gives CATSKGGWADTGELFF. The full variable domain, completed using reference TRBV15 and TRBJ2-2, is DAMVIQNPRYQVTQFGKPVTLSCSQTLNHNVMYWYQQKSSQAPKLLFHYYDKDFNNEADTPDNFQSRRPNTSFCFLDIRSPGLGDTAMYLCATSKGGWADTGELFFGEGSRLTVL.

The rearrangement joins TRBV5-1 to TRBJ1-4; 12 positions agree with TRBD1. The V and J ends lost 5 bases and 3 bases, in that order; junction bases with no gene match: 5. CDR1 is SGHRS, CDR2 YFSETQ, per germline. The CDR3 length is 16 residues. The DNA of the CDR3 is TGCGCCAGCAGGGGACAGGGGGCTGTATCTAATGAAAAACTGTTTTTT. Translating it yields CASRGQGAVSNEKLFF.

This chain links TRBV5-1 with TRBJ1-1; 7 bases fit TRBD1. The V segment lost 2 bases and the J segment 0 bases; nucleotides outside the gene matches: 7. This CDR3 contains 16 residues. CDR1 is SGHRS, CDR2 YFSETQ, per germline. This chain's CDR3 is CASSFGGQILNTEAFF. CDR3 DNA sequence: TGCGCCAGCAGCTTTGGGGGACAGATCCTGAACACTGAAGCTTTCTTT.

This clone has a handful of counts. The chain has TRBV5-1 and TRBJ2-3; a weak D match, TRBD2 (5 bases). Trimming removed 1 base at V and 5 bases at J, with 11 bases between. The CDR3 covers 14 residues. Germline V gene data show CDR1 as SGHRS and CDR2 as YFSETQ. The CDR3 region has the DNA TGCGCCAGCAGCTTGAGTCAGAGCGGAGATACGCAGTATTTT. Protein: CASSLSQSGDTQYF.

This clone has a single count. The rearrangement uses TRBV7-2 and TRBJ1-3; TRBD1 matches 8 bases. V lost 1 base to trimming and J lost 6 bases; unmatched junction nucleotides: 2. The CDR3 is 14 residues long. The germline CDR1 and CDR2 sequences are SGHTA and FQGNSA. CDR3 sequence reads: CASSLGQGPNTIYF. CDR3 DNA: TGTGCCAGCAGCTTAGGACAGGGGCCAAACACCATATATTTT.

The chain combines TRBV5-1 with TRBJ2-7, with TRBD2 identical over 7 bases. From germline, CDR1 is SGHRS and CDR2 YFSETQ. The CDR3 length is 15 residues. The J segment lost 3 bases and the V segment lost 5 bases, leaving 11 bases of the junction unmatched. CDR3 nucleotide sequence: TGCGCCAGCAGTCCCTTAGGGACTACGGGCTACGAGCAGTACTTC. Residues: CASSPLGTTGYEQYF.

The J gene is TRBJ2-4, the V gene TRBV10-3, with TRBD1 as a possible D gene (5 bases). This CDR3 spans 14 amino acids. Germline CDR1 is ENHRY and CDR2 is SYGVKD. V shed 6 bases and J shed 8 bases, with 17 bases lying between them. CDR3 region: CAISVDSPADIQYF. DNA for the CDR3: TGTGCCATCAGCGTCGACAGCCCGGCGGACATTCAGTACTTC.

This chain connects TRBV5-1 to TRBJ2-2, with a weak D call TRBD1 (6 bases). V was cut by 10 bases and J by 0 bases, with 16 bases left in between. Germline lookup yields CDR1 SGHRS and CDR2 YFSETQ. The CDR3 extends over 15 amino acids. In nucleotides, the CDR3 is TGCGCCGGTAGACCGGGACAACCGAACACCGGGGAGCTGTTTTTT. It specifies CAGRPGQPNTGELFF.

The gene calls are TRBV9 and TRBJ1-2; D possibly corresponds to TRBD1 (5 bases). The CDR3 is 13 amino acids. Germline CDR1 SGDLS, CDR2 YYNGEE. Between the trimmed V and J ends, which lost 1 base and 8 bases, there was a span of 12 bases. CDR3 region: CASSVITTGGYTF. The CDR3 DNA is TGTGCCAGCAGCGTAATAACAACAGGAGGCTACACCTTC.

CDR3 coding DNA: TGTGCCAGCAGCCAACAGTCCTCCTATGGCTACACCTTC. Translated, it gives CASSQQSSYGYTF. The chain employs TRBV3-1 (or the pseudogene TRBV3-2) and TRBJ1-2; no firm D call. The CDR3 totals 13 residues. V gave up 2 bases and J gave up 4 bases, with 8 bases separating them. Germline CDR1 is LGHDT and CDR2 is YNNKEL (reference sequence).

This clone was counted once. The chain joins TRBV19 to TRBJ2-1, with 11 bases matching TRBD2. V shed 0 bases and J 4 bases; nucleotides not matched to a gene: 2. The CDR3 is made up of 16 amino acids. Germline V CDR1 and CDR2: LNHDA, SQIVND (reference sequence). CDR3 bases: TGTGCCAGTAGTATAGAGGCTAGCGGGGGGTACAATGAGCAGTTCTTC. Translating gives CASSIEASGGYNEQFF.

This chain links TRBV1 with TRBJ2-1; whether TRBD1, the table's D call, matches the DNA was not checked. TRBV1 is a recognized pseudogene. The CDR3 length is 14 residues. CDR3 region: CTSSQGTRYNEQFF. Here the CDR3 DNA reads TGCACCAGCAGCCAGGGGACAAGATACAATGAGCAGTTCTTC.

This clone has a single count. V usage is TRBV4-1 and J usage is TRBJ1-1, with D uncertain. The CDR3 runs 16 residues. The V end lost 2 bases, the J end lost 1 base, and 14 bases lay between the germline ends. Per germline, CDR1 MGHRA and CDR2 YSYEKL. The CDR3: CASSQTLAGWNTEAFF. The CDR3 nucleotides are TGCGCCAGCAGCCAAACCCTCGCGGGGTGGAACACTGAAGCTTTCTTT.

The rearrangement uses TRBV3-1 (or the pseudogene TRBV3-2) and TRBJ1-3; D not resolved. Germline-derived CDR1 and CDR2 are LGHDT and YNNKEL (reference sequence). Trimming shortened V by 4 bases and J by 0 bases, and 13 bases separated the two germline ends. The CDR3 is made up of 16 amino acids. CDR3 loop: CASSRSGQSSGNTIYF. The CDR3 DNA follows: TGTGCCAGCAGCCGCAGTGGGCAGAGCTCTGGAAACACCATATATTTT.

The J gene is TRBJ1-6, the V gene TRBV7-9, with 7 bases fitting TRBD1. The V segment lost 1 base and the J segment 8 bases; nucleotides outside the gene matches: 5. Per germline, CDR1 SEHNR and CDR2 FQNEAQ (reference sequence). The CDR3 totals 15 residues. CDR3 sequence reads: CASSLVRQGDSPLHF. The CDR3 DNA reads TGTGCCAGCAGCTTAGTCCGACAGGGAGATTCACCCCTCCACTTT.

The V gene is TRBV19, the J gene TRBJ1-1; 9 bases align to TRBD1. Germline CDR1 reads LNHDA; CDR2 reads SQIVND (reference sequence). The J segment lost 4 bases and the V segment lost 5 bases, leaving 11 bases of the junction unmatched. The length of the CDR3 is 16 residues. The CDR3 reads CASSGPGQGGSTEAFF. CDR3 in DNA: TGTGCCAGTAGTGGCCCGGGACAGGGAGGCAGCACTGAAGCTTTCTTT.

The chain uses TRBV5-1 and TRBJ1-2; 7 bases map to TRBD1. CDR1 SGHRS and CDR2 YFSETQ come from the germline V gene. CDR3 size: 15 residues. Trimming took 0 bases from V and 5 from J; bases not matched to a gene: 7. CDR3 region: CASSLDGRGVYGYTF. CDR3 DNA: TGCGCCAGCAGCTTGGACGGCAGGGGGGTGTATGGCTACACCTTC.

This clone was observed a single time. The chain uses TRBV19 and TRBJ2-2; no firm D call. This CDR3 has 13 amino acids. Germline loops: CDR1 LNHDA, CDR2 SQIVND (reference sequence). V lost 1 base and J lost 8, with 8 bases in between. Here the CDR3 reads CASSIGRMGELFF. The CDR3 nucleotides are TGTGCCAGTAGTATAGGTAGAATGGGGGAGCTGTTTTTT.

The chain carries TRBV6-6 and TRBJ1-1, with D possibly matching TRBD1 (6 bases). V was trimmed by 6 bases and J by 7 bases, leaving 12 bases between them. Germline loops: CDR1 MNHNY, CDR2 SVGAGI (reference sequence). CDR3 length: 12 amino acids. CDR3 in amino acids: CASSLRGNEAFF. In DNA form, the CDR3 reads TGTGCCAGCAGCCTCAGGGGAAATGAAGCTTTCTTT.

The chain recombines TRBV5-1 with TRBJ2-3, with 10 bases identical to TRBD2. The CDR3 runs to 17 residues. CDR1 SGHRS and CDR2 YFSETQ come from the germline V gene. The V segment lost 2 bases and the J segment 1 base; nucleotides outside the gene matches: 7. CDR3 residues: CASSFSLAGERTDTQYF. The DNA for the CDR3 is TGCGCCAGCAGCTTTAGCCTAGCGGGGGAGCGCACAGATACGCAGTATTTT.

The chain recombines TRBV6-1 with TRBJ1-3; D is undetermined. The CDR3 has 16 amino acids. Trimming stripped 4 bases from V and 0 bases from J, with 13 bases between. Per germline, CDR1 MNHNS and CDR2 SASEGT. The chain's CDR3 is CASSVDWPGSGNTIYF. In nucleotides, the CDR3 is TGTGCCAGCAGTGTGGACTGGCCGGGCTCTGGAAACACCATATATTTT.

The chain joins TRBV28 to TRBJ1-2; possible D gene TRBD1, 5 bases. The CDR3 runs to 14 residues. V lost 6 bases and J 3 bases, leaving 14 bases between the germline ends. The V gene's germline CDR1 is MDHEN and CDR2 SYDVKM. CDR3 in DNA: TGTGCCAGCAGCCCTATTGGGACTGACTATGGCTACACCTTC. This sequence encodes CASSPIGTDYGYTF.

This chain uses TRBV7-8 with TRBJ1-1; D is unclear. This CDR3 has 13 residues. Germline V gene data show CDR1 as SGHVS and CDR2 as FQNEAQ. Trimming took off 2 bases at V and 1 base at J, with 5 bases between the two ends. The CDR3 DNA follows: TGTGCCAGCAGCTTAAATCGGAACACTGAAGCTTTCTTT. Protein: CASSLNRNTEAFF.

V and J are TRBV18 and TRBJ2-1; a weak D match, TRBD1 (7 bases). Germline V gene sequence: CDR1 KGHSH, CDR2 LQKENI. The CDR3 runs 15 residues. The V gene lost 5 bases and the J gene lost 2 bases, with 13 bases spanning the gap. CDR3 DNA sequence: TGTGCCAGCTCAAGCAGGAGGGGGCCCTACAATGAGCAGTTCTTC. This gives the protein CASSSRRGPYNEQFF.

V is TRBV6-5 and J is TRBJ1-1, with 9 nucleotides matching TRBD1. The CDR3 runs to 13 residues. Per the germline V gene, CDR1 is MNHEY and CDR2 is SVGAGI. V dropped 7 bases and J dropped 5; count of bases not matched to a gene: 5. CDR3 sequence: CASNPGTGTEAFF. CDR3 in DNA: TGTGCCAGCAACCCCGGGACAGGGACTGAAGCTTTCTTT.

The rearrangement links TRBV7-9 to TRBJ2-5; D uncertain. With 7 bases removed from V and 5 bases from J, the gap between germline ends came to 11 bases. The CDR3 has 12 amino acids. The germline CDR1 and CDR2 sequences are SEHNR and FQNEAQ (reference sequence). DNA of the CDR3: TGTGCCAGCACGTACTATCAGGAGACCCAGTACTTC. Amino acid sequence: CASTYYQETQYF.

This clone has just a few counts. J is TRBJ1-2 and V is TRBV5-1; D call uncertain. Trimming pared 7 bases from V and 6 bases from J, leaving 13 bases between. The CDR3 runs 12 residues. Germline values: CDR1 SGHRS, CDR2 YFSETQ. The CDR3 DNA follows: TGCGCCAGCTCAAGGACTTTAGATGGCTACACCTTC. It specifies CASSRTLDGYTF.